These T cell receptor beta chains were read from a single sample in a study of cytomegalovirus exposure and HLA in healthy donors. Data came from immunoSEQ multiplex PCR; TCRdb stores just in-frame clones and leaves some out. The profile shows roughly 120,000 clones, 65% to 75% of them singletons. Sequenced sample: PBMCs. The receptors here all came from a woman aged 50 to 60 in good health and CMV-seropositive. The conserved cysteine and the conserved F or W are not part of the CDR3 here. The D gene is left open where the match is weak.

D: NA; J: TRBJ2-2; V: TRBV10-3; CDR3: ATAKDTSNTGELF
D: NA; J: TRBJ2-1; V: TRBV6-4; CDR3: ASSPGTSYNEQF
D: TRBD1; J: TRBJ2-7; V: TRBV7-9; CDR3: ASSLGQGAPRSYEQY
D: TRBD1; J: TRBJ1-4; V: TRBV27; CDR3: ASSPGDRVTKLF
D: TRBD1; J: TRBJ1-6; V: TRBV10-3; CDR3: ASRGTEVNSPLH
D: TRBD1; J: TRBJ1-3; V: TRBV11-2; CDR3: ASSFRTGGNTIY
D: NA; J: TRBJ2-7; V: TRBV5-1; CDR3: ASSLDSSSSYEQY
D: NA; J: TRBJ2-2; V: TRBV28; CDR3: ASSSAGGINTGELF
D: TRBD1; J: TRBJ2-3; V: TRBV5-6; CDR3: ASSFPDRTTDTQY
D: NA; J: TRBJ2-3; V: TRBV9; CDR3: ASSVARDGPGNGQTDTQY
D: TRBD1; J: TRBJ1-1; V: TRBV5-8; CDR3: ASSGLTPGQGPFTEAF
D: NA; J: TRBJ2-1; V: TRBV5-1; CDR3: ASSLGQGPDEQF
D: NA; J: TRBJ1-1; V: TRBV7-2; CDR3: ASSLRMGGGGNTEAF
D: NA; J: TRBJ1-1; V: TRBV7-2; CDR3: ASSSGASVTEAF
D: NA; J: TRBJ2-7; V: TRBV12-2; CDR3: ASRLTDFRARDNYEQY
D: NA; J: TRBJ1-3; V: TRBV9; CDR3: ASSAGGSGNTIY
D: NA; J: TRBJ2-5; V: TRBV4-3; CDR3: ASSHDRYQETQY
D: TRBD2; J: TRBJ2-3; V: TRBV9; CDR3: ASSGPGTTTDTQY
D: TRBD1; J: TRBJ1-5; V: TRBV28; CDR3: ASSPTGRQPQH
D: TRBD1; J: TRBJ2-5; V: TRBV4-2; CDR3: ASSQPGGDRGETQY
D: NA; J: TRBJ1-2; V: TRBV18; CDR3: ASSPKRETTPHGYT
D: NA; J: TRBJ2-7; V: TRBV4-1; CDR3: ASSQVSAPTYEQY
D: TRBD1; J: TRBJ1-4; V: TRBV5-6; CDR3: ASTRQGLEEKLF
D: TRBD2; J: TRBJ2-1; V: TRBV4-1; CDR3: ASSLRAGEFFNEQF
D: TRBD2; J: TRBJ2-5; V: TRBV7-2; CDR3: ASSLAMTSGEQY
D: TRBD1; J: TRBJ2-3; V: TRBV10-3; CDR3: ATLQGVSTDTQY
D: NA; J: TRBJ1-2; V: TRBV27; CDR3: ASSLSRRNVMFGGYT
D: NA; J: TRBJ2-7; V: TRBV7-9; CDR3: ASSLASVGEQY
D: NA; J: TRBJ1-1; V: TRBV6-5; CDR3: ASSMTGANTKAF
D: TRBD2; J: TRBJ2-1; V: TRBV4-1; CDR3: ASSQVSLAGEGEQF
D: NA; J: TRBJ1-5; V: TRBV2; CDR3: ASSFRESQPQH
D: NA; J: TRBJ2-1; V: TRBV11-3; CDR3: ASSLDFTDNEQF
D: TRBD2; J: TRBJ2-1; V: TRBV28; CDR3: ASRDRTSGRVGKF
D: NA; J: TRBJ2-5; V: TRBV28; CDR3: ASSSTGLETQY
D: TRBD2; J: TRBJ2-1; V: TRBV5-1; CDR3: ASSPGTSEFYNEQF
D: TRBD1; J: TRBJ2-4; V: TRBV5-6; CDR3: ASSPGTVKNIQY
D: NA; J: TRBJ1-5; V: TRBV12-5; CDR3: ASVSKRGRNNQPQH
D: NA; J: TRBJ1-2; V: TRBV15; CDR3: ATSRVTAANYGYT
D: TRBD1; J: TRBJ1-1; V: TRBV5-4; CDR3: ASSSGDRRNTEAF
D: TRBD2; J: TRBJ2-7; V: TRBV5-1; CDR3: ASSSTGTSGSSYEQY
D: NA; J: TRBJ1-2; V: TRBV5-8; CDR3: ASSFRRVDGYT
D: NA; J: TRBJ2-7; V: TRBV7-2; CDR3: ASSGGDRFTYEQY
D: TRBD2; J: TRBJ2-7; V: TRBV7-8; CDR3: ASSLALAGGTITYEQY
D: TRBD1; J: TRBJ1-5; V: TRBV28; CDR3: ASSSTGGKSQPQH
D: TRBD1; J: TRBJ2-7; V: TRBV5-1; CDR3: ASSDWTGVEQY
D: NA; J: TRBJ1-2; V: TRBV30; CDR3: AWSVRGPYGYT
D: NA; J: TRBJ2-3; V: TRBV6-5; CDR3: ASSYSPQFTDTQY
D: NA; J: TRBJ1-3; V: TRBV6-6; CDR3: ASEGSGNTIY
D: NA; J: TRBJ1-1; V: TRBV4-2; CDR3: ASSSFDGGNTEAF
D: TRBD1; J: TRBJ1-5; V: TRBV28; CDR3: ASSFTQGAGQPQH